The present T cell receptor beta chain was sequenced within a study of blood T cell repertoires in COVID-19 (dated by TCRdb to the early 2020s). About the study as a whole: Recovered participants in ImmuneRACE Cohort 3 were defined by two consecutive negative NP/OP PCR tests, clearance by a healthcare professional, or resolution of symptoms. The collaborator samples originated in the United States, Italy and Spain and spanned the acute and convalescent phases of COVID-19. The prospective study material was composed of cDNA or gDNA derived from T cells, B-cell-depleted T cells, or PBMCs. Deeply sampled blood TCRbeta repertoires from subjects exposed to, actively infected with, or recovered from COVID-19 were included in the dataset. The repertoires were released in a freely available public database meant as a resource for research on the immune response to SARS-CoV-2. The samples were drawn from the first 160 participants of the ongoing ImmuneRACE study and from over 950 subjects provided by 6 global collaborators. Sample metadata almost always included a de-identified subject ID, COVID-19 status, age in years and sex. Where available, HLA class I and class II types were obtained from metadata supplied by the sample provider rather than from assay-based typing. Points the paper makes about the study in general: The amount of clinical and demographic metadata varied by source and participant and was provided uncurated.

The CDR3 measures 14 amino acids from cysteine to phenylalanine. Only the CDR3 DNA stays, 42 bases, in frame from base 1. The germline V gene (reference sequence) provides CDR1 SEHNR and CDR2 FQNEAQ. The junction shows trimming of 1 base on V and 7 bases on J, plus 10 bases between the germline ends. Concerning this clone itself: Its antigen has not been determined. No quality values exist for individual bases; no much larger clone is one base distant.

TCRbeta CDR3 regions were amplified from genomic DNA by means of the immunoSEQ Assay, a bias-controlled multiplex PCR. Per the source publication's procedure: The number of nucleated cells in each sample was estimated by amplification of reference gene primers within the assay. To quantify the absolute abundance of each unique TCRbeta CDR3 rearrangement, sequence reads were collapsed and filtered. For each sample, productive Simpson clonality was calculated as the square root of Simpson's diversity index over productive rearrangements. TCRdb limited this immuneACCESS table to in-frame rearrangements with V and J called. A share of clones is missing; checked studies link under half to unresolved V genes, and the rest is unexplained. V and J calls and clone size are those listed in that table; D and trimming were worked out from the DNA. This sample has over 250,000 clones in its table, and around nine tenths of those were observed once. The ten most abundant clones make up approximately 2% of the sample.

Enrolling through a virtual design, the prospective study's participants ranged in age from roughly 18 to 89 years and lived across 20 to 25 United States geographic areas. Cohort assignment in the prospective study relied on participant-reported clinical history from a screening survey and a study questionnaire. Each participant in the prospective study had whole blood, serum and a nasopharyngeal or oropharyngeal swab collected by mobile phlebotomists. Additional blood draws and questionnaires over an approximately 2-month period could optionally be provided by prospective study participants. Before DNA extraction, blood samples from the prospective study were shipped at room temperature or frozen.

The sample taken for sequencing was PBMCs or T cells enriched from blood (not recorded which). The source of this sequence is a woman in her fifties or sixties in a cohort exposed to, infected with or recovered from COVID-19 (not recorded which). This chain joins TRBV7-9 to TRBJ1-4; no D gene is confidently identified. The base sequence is TGTGCCAGCAGCTTAGACAGATCCTCTGAAAAACTGTTTTTT. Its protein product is CASSLDRSSEKLFF.